This is a list of T cell receptor beta chains from one sample in a study of T cells in Graves' hyperthyroidism and ophthalmopathy. MiXCR was run by TCRdb on the multiplex PCR reads, yielding one entry per CDR3 protein. This table has under 400,000 distinct CDR3 sequences, 11% to 15% appearing once. The sequencing sample was made of blood. The origin of the receptors is a woman aged 55-70 years with Graves' hyperthyroidism. The CDR3 runs from the conserved cysteine through the conserved F or W. The D gene is left open where the match is weak. Clone size appears in some rows only: once, few, many, or a class for an expanded clone.

CATSDGGQGANQPQHF | few | TRBV24-1 | TRBD1 | TRBJ1-5
CASSLSTEGLFF | NA | TRBV3-1 | NA | TRBJ2-2
CASSPGASGSYEQYF | many | TRBV18 | TRBD2 | TRBJ2-7
CASSARLPSSTDTQYF | many | TRBV2 | NA | TRBJ2-3
CSAPSGRAGYNEQFF | many | TRBV20-1 | TRBD2 | TRBJ2-1
CASSQGPGGSGEQYF | many | TRBV3-1 | TRBD2 | TRBJ2-7
CASVTTMNTEAFF | many | TRBV6-1 | NA | TRBJ1-1
CASSPHTGQTNQPQHF | few | TRBV5-6 | NA | TRBJ1-5
CASSDNTSGRETQYF | many | TRBV6-1 | TRBD2 | TRBJ2-5
CASLGADLNTEAFF | NA | TRBV6-2/TRBV6-3 | NA | TRBJ1-1
CASSYSSSAGDYDYEQYF | many | TRBV6-7 | TRBD2 | TRBJ2-7
CAWGSRGAEAFF | many | TRBV30 | TRBD1 | TRBJ1-1
CATSGGGTMYGYTF | many | TRBV15 | NA | TRBJ1-2
CASTPITGLSNQPQHF | few | TRBV19 | NA | TRBJ1-5
CASTGTSGSGEQFF | many | TRBV12-3/TRBV12-4 | TRBD2 | TRBJ2-1
CATQGTTQGSSEQYF | many | TRBV24-1 | NA | TRBJ2-7
CASSQARGSYEQYF | many | TRBV3-1 | NA | TRBJ2-7
CSASLVLASGKELYPETQYF | few | TRBV20-1 | TRBD2 | TRBJ2-5
CASSGLAPYEQYF | many | TRBV6-1 | NA | TRBJ2-7
CASRGGRNEQFF | many | TRBV5-1 | TRBD2 | TRBJ2-1
CASSEYTGANYGYTF | many | TRBV6-1 | NA | TRBJ1-2
CAIPSLNTEAFF | many | TRBV10-1 | NA | TRBJ1-1
CATGSREGLGEKLFF | many | TRBV24-1 | NA | TRBJ1-4
CATSDFSGVGYTF | many | TRBV24-1 | NA | TRBJ1-2
CASTGTSDSYNEQFF | many | TRBV2 | TRBD2 | TRBJ2-1
CASSQGSLAEGDTQYF | few | TRBV4-1 | TRBD2 | TRBJ2-3
CASSQTSGLSYNSPLHF | many | TRBV27 | NA | TRBJ1-6
CASSFEGIYEQYF | NA | TRBV12-3/TRBV12-4 | NA | TRBJ2-7
CASSFQTGFGAFF | many | TRBV3-1 | NA | TRBJ1-1
CASRSRGRAVYGYTF | few | TRBV11-1 | NA | TRBJ1-2
CSAIWGRQETQYF | many | TRBV20-1 | NA | TRBJ2-5
CASSPASGLVYEQYF | few | TRBV5-1 | NA | TRBJ2-7
CASSLNWTSEQFF | NA | TRBV11-1 | TRBD2 | TRBJ2-1
CASSLVVLPYEQYF | NA | TRBV7-9 | NA | TRBJ2-7
CASSAQGLGGETQYF | many | TRBV12-3/TRBV12-4 | NA | TRBJ2-5
CASSGTGGHYGYTF | NA | TRBV5-5 | TRBD1 | TRBJ1-2
CATSGRGETQYF | many | TRBV24-1 | NA | TRBJ2-5
CASGLLAGRGEQYF | NA | TRBV12-3/TRBV12-4 | TRBD2 | TRBJ2-7
CASSVSTHTDTQYF | NA | TRBV9 | NA | TRBJ2-3
CASSQTKFVPLRLYNEQFF | NA | TRBV5-4 | NA | TRBJ2-1
CASSPGQELYGYTF | few | TRBV18 | TRBD1 | TRBJ1-2
CASSLSGGAFF | many | TRBV12-3/TRBV12-4 | NA | TRBJ1-1
CASSAMGTSGSEGGEQFF | few | TRBV2 | TRBD2 | TRBJ2-1
CASSFTLGLAGEDTDTQYF | many | TRBV12-3/TRBV12-4 | TRBD2 | TRBJ2-3
CASSLAGGLSEQYF | many | TRBV27 | TRBD2 | TRBJ2-7
CASRSGGGAYEQYF | many | TRBV7-3 | TRBD2 | TRBJ2-7
CASSPQLAGGRPTQETQYF | many | TRBV3-1 | TRBD2 | TRBJ2-5
CASSLVARERTGELFF | NA | TRBV5-1 | NA | TRBJ2-2
CASSQDPWTGTQYF | many | TRBV4-1 | NA | TRBJ2-3
CASSLLIRVDTQYF | many | TRBV11-2 | NA | TRBJ2-3